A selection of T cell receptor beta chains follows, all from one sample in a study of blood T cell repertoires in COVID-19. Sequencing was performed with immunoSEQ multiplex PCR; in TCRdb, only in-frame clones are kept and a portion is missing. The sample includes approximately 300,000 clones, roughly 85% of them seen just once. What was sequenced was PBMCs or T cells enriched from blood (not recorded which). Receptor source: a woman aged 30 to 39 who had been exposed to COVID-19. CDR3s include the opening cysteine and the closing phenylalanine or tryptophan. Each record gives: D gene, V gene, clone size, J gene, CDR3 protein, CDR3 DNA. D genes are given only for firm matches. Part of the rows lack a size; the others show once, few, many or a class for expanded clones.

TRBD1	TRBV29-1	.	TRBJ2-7	CSVEGGQGKSHEQYF	TGCAGCGTTGAGGGGGGACAGGGGAAGTCCCACGAGCAGTACTTC
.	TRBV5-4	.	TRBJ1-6	CASRVDRGANSPLHF	TGTGCCAGCAGAGTTGACCGGGGAGCCAATTCACCCCTCCACTTT
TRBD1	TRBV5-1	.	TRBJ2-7	CASSLETRGLEQYF	TGCGCCAGCAGCTTGGAGACCAGGGGGCTTGAGCAGTACTTC
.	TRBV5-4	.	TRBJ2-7	CASSLQLAGSYEQYF	TGTGCCAGCAGCTTGCAACTTGCCGGCTCCTACGAGCAGTACTTC
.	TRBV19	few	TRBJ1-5	CASSITARQLQHF	TGTGCCAGTAGTATAACTGCTCGACAGCTCCAGCATTTT
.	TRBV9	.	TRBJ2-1	CASSVPGYNEQFF	TGTGCCAGCAGCGTACCAGGGTACAATGAGCAGTTCTTC
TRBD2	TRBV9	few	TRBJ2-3	CASSPTTSGSSDTQYF	TGTGCCAGCAGCCCTACGACTAGCGGGAGCTCAGATACGCAGTATTTT
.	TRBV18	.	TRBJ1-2	CASSQTAATNYGYTF	TGTGCCAGCTCACAGACAGCAGCTACTAACTATGGCTACACCTTC
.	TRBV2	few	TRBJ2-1	CASIPWQEGPESSYNEQFF	TGTGCCAGCATCCCCTGGCAGGAGGGACCAGAGAGCTCCTACAATGAGCAGTTCTTC
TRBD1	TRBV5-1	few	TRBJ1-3	CASTPDRASSGNTIYF	TGCGCCAGTACGCCCGACAGGGCGAGCTCTGGAAACACCATATATTTT
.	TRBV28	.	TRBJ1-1	CASSQGRETEAFF	TGTGCCAGCAGTCAGGGTCGGGAGACTGAAGCTTTCTTT
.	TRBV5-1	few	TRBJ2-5	CASSLSGLQETQYF	TGCGCCAGCAGTTTATCGGGACTTCAAGAGACCCAGTACTTC
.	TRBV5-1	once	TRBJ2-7	CASSIPLAYEQYF	TGCGCCAGCAGCATACCACTGGCCTACGAGCAGTACTTC
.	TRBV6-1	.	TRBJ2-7	CASSEGSSETYEQYF	TGTGCCAGCAGTGAAGGGAGTAGCGAGACCTACGAGCAGTACTTC
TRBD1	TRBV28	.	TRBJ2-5	CASVTQGQGFSETQYF	TGTGCCAGCGTTACTCAGGGACAGGGATTTTCAGAGACCCAGTACTTC
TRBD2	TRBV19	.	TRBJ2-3	CASSRVGGRTDTQYF	TGTGCCAGTAGTAGGGTCGGCGGGAGGACAGATACGCAGTATTTT
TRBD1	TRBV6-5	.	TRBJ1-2	CASRTGAGNYGYTF	TGTGCCAGCAGAACAGGGGCAGGGAACTATGGCTACACCTTC
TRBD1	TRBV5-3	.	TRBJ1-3	CGCHRGPSGNTIYF	TGTGGCTGTCACAGGGGACCCTCTGGAAACACCATATATTTT